The 17 T cell receptor beta chains listed next were all sequenced from one sample in a study of blood T cell repertoires in COVID-19 (TCRdb year 2020). Libraries were constructed by the immunoSEQ multiplex PCR assay. TCRdb limited this immuneACCESS table to in-frame rearrangements with V and J called. A share of clones is missing; checked studies link under half to unresolved V genes, and the rest is unexplained. The sample records around 42,000 clones, over 75% of which are singletons. The ten largest account for 38% of the sample. Source material: peripheral blood. These receptors originate from a man at least 80 years old with active or convalescent COVID-19.

The chain uses TRBV28 and TRBJ2-7, with D unclear. V was clipped by 3 bases and J by 2 bases, with 5 bases between them. This CDR3 region has 12 residues. Germline V gene sequence: CDR1 MDHEN, CDR2 SYDVKM. In DNA, the CDR3 is TGTGCCAGCAGTTTGAGGACCTACGAGCAGTACTTC. It yields the protein CASSLRTYEQYF.

The J gene is TRBJ1-4, the V gene TRBV19; 8 bases fit TRBD1. Trimming at V came to 3 bases and at J to 8 bases, leaving 5 bases not matched to a gene. The CDR3 is 14 amino acids. Germline values: CDR1 LNHDA, CDR2 SQIVND (reference sequence). CDR3 sequence reads: CASSIGQGSEKLFF. CDR3 in DNA: TGTGCCAGTAGTATCGGACAGGGTAGCGAAAAACTGTTTTTT.

This chain uses TRBV19 with TRBJ1-4; D possibly corresponds to TRBD1 (5 bases). V was pared by 5 bases and J by 2 bases, with 9 bases between. Per germline, CDR1 LNHDA and CDR2 SQIVND (reference sequence). CDR3 length: 14 residues. The CDR3 sequence: CASSPGETNEKLFF. In DNA form, the CDR3 reads TGTGCCAGTAGTCCGGGGGAGACTAATGAAAAACTGTTTTTT.

This clone was observed a single time. The chain recombines TRBV24-1 with TRBJ2-1, with TRBD2 matching over 16 bases. With V trimmed by 3 bases and J by 7 bases, 5 bases remained unmatched. The CDR3 spans 17 residues. Germline CDR1 and CDR2: KGHDR and SFDVKD. Written as DNA, the CDR3 is TGTGCCACCAGTGATCTCGGGACTAGCGGGAGGGGGAATGAGCAGTTCTTC. Amino acid sequence: CATSDLGTSGRGNEQFF.

The chain recombines TRBV18 with TRBJ1-2, with 12 bases lining up with TRBD1. Trimming removed 1 base from V and 6 bases from J; junction bases left unmatched: 3. The CDR3 extends over 15 amino acids. Germline assignment: CDR1 KGHSH and CDR2 LQKENI. The DNA of the CDR3 is TGTGCCAGCTCACCACGGGACAGGGGGCCTGATGGCTACACCTTC. It yields the protein CASSPRDRGPDGYTF.

The V gene is TRBV28, the J gene TRBJ1-3; D not certain. CDR1 MDHEN and CDR2 SYDVKM come from the germline V gene. CDR3 length equals 15 residues. V lost 4 bases to trimming and J lost 3 bases, with 13 bases between them. The CDR3 sequence: CASSSRGRGGNTIYF. CDR3 sequence (DNA): TGTGCCAGCAGTTCCCGTGGTCGAGGTGGAAACACCATATATTTT.

V is TRBV11-2 and J is TRBJ2-3; TRBD1 matches at 9 bases. V was clipped by 5 bases and J by 3 bases; unmatched bases: 6. CDR3 length: 15 amino acids. The germline gives CDR1 SGHAT, CDR2 FQNNGV. This chain's CDR3 is CASSHRDRVTDTQYF. The DNA of the CDR3 is TGTGCCAGCAGCCACCGGGACAGGGTTACAGATACGCAGTATTTT.

J is TRBJ1-2 and V is TRBV29-1, with a tentative D call TRBD1 (5 bases). V was shortened by 0 bases and J by 4 bases, with 12 bases between the two germline ends. The CDR3 spans 14 residues. Per germline, CDR1 SQVTM and CDR2 ANQGSEA. The CDR3 sequence is CSVEEGGKIYGYTF. CDR3 in DNA: TGCAGCGTTGAAGAGGGGGGTAAAATCTATGGCTACACCTTC.

This rearrangement joins TRBV19 to TRBJ2-5, with TRBD1 identical over 7 bases. V dropped 5 bases and J dropped 1; count of bases not matched to a gene: 4. CDR1 and CDR2 (germline): LNHDA, SQIVND (reference sequence). The CDR3 contains 14 residues. The CDR3 is CASSPGQLQETQYF. The CDR3 nucleotides read TGTGCCAGTAGTCCGGGACAGCTCCAAGAGACCCAGTACTTC.

The chain joins TRBV23-1 to TRBJ2-2; TRBD1 might be the D (6 bases). Being an ORF, TRBV23-1 has a function that is uncertain. Trimming stripped 3 bases from V and 0 bases from J, with 8 bases between. This CDR3 is built from 15 residues. Here the CDR3 reads CASSHGQTNTGELFF. The CDR3 nucleotides read TGCGCCAGCAGTCATGGACAGACGAACACCGGGGAGCTGTTTTTT.

This clone has more than one count but fewer than ten. V is TRBV2 and J is TRBJ1-5, with TRBD1 matching 10 bases. The CDR3 is 13 residues long. Germline loops: CDR1 SNHLY, CDR2 FYNNEI. The V segment lost 8 bases and the J segment 5 bases; nucleotides outside the gene matches: 3. CDR3: CASGTGVDQPQHF. The CDR3 coding sequence is TGTGCCAGCGGGACAGGGGTGGATCAGCCCCAGCATTTT. Drawing the rest from reference TRBV2 and TRBJ1-5, the complete variable domain is EPEVTQTPSHQVTQMGQEVILRCVPISNHLYFYWYRQILGQKVEFLVSFYNNEISEKSEIFDDQFSVERPDGSNFTLKIRSTKLEDSAMYFCASGTGVDQPQHFGDGTRLSIL.

The rearrangement links TRBV28 to TRBJ1-3, with D possibly being TRBD1 (6 bases). Germline V gene data show CDR1 as MDHEN and CDR2 as SYDVKM. V dropped 3 bases and J dropped 7 bases, with 16 bases sitting between them. The CDR3 runs to 15 residues. The CDR3 sequence is CASSFATGGQNTIYF. The CDR3 coding sequence is TGTGCCAGCAGTTTTGCGACAGGCGGTCAGAACACCATATATTTT. The full variable domain, its missing parts supplied by reference TRBV28 and TRBJ1-3, is DVKVTQSSRYLVKRTGEKVFLECVQDMDHENMFWYRQDPGLGLRLIYFSYDVKMKEKGDIPEGYSVSREKKERFSLILESASTNQTSMYLCASSFATGGQNTIYFGEGSWLTVV.

This chain connects TRBV5-1 to TRBJ2-5; TRBD2 matches at 9 bases. CDR3 length equals 16 residues. Per germline, CDR1 SGHRS and CDR2 YFSETQ. V dropped 0 bases and J dropped 2; count of bases not matched to a gene: 5. The DNA of the CDR3 is TGCGCCAGCAGCTTGGTCGTAACTAGCGGGCAAGAGACCCAGTACTTC. Protein product: CASSLVVTSGQETQYF.

The chain links TRBV7-2 to TRBJ1-4; TRBD1 is a possible D gene (5 bases). Trimming took 6 bases from V and 5 from J, leaving 13 bases between them. CDR3 length: 14 amino acids. The germline gives CDR1 SGHTA, CDR2 FQGNSA. DNA of the CDR3: TGTGCCAGCAGTTCAGGGTTAATAAATGAAAAACTGTTTTTT. It is translated as CASSSGLINEKLFF.

CDR3 in amino acids: CASSLKDSAQPQHF. The CDR3 DNA follows: TGTGCCAGCAGCTTAAAGGACAGCGCCCAGCCCCAGCATTTT. This rearrangement joins TRBV7-8 to TRBJ1-5; D might be TRBD1 (6 bases). CDR3 length: 14 amino acids. V lost 2 bases and J lost 7, with 12 bases in between. CDR1 SGHVS and CDR2 FQNEAQ come from the germline V gene.

The chain employs TRBV5-8 and TRBJ1-6; D gene uncertain. The CDR3 sequence is 14 residues long. V dropped 2 bases and J dropped 12 bases, with 15 bases sitting between them. In germline, CDR1 is SGHTS, CDR2 YDEGEE. The CDR3 DNA is TGTGCCAGCAGCTTCGGTGGCGGTCCCGGACCCCTCCACTTT. Protein sequence: CASSFGGGPGPLHF.

This sequence joins TRBV21-1 and TRBJ1-5. TRBV21-1 is flagged as a pseudogene. This CDR3 region has 14 residues. CDR3 in amino acids: CASSKVVGYQPQHF. Here the CDR3 DNA reads TGTGCCAGCAGCAAAGTCGTCGGTTATCAGCCCCAGCATTTT.